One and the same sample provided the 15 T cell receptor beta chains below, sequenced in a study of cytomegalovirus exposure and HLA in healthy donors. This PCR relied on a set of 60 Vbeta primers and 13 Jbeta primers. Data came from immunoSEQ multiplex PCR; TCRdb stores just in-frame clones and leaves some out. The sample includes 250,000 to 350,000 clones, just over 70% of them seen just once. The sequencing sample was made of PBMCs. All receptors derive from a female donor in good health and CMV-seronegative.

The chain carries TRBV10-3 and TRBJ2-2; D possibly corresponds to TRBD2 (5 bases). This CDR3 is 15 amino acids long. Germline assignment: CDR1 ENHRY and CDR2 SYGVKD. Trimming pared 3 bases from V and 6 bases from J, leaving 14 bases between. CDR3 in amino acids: CAISDLRSGPGELFF. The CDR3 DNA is TGTGCCATCAGTGATTTACGAAGCGGCCCCGGGGAGCTGTTTTTT.

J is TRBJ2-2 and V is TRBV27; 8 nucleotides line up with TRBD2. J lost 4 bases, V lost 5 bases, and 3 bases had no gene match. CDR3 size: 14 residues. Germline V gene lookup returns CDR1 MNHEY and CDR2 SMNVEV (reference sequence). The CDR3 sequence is CASSSLAGTGELFF. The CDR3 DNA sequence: TGTGCCAGCAGTAGTCTAGCGGGCACCGGGGAGCTGTTTTTT.

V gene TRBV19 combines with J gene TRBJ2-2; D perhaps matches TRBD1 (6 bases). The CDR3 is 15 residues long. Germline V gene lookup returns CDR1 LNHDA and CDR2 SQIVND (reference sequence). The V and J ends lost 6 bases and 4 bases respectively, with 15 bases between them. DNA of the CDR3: TGTGCCAGTAGGGGGGACACGTTTGGCACCGGGGAGCTGTTTTTT. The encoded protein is CASRGDTFGTGELFF.

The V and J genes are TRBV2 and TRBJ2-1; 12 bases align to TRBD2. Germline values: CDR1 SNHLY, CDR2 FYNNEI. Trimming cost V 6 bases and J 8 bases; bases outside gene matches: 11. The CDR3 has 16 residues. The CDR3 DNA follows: TGTGCCAGCAGAGCTAGCGGGAGGGCCCGAGGCGATGAGCAGTTCTTC. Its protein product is CASRASGRARGDEQFF.

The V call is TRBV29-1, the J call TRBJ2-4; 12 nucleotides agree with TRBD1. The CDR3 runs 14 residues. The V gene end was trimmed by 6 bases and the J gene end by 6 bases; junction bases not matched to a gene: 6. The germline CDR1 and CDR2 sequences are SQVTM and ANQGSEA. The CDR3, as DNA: TGCAGCGTCTTGGGACAGGGGGCCCCAAACATTCAGTACTTC. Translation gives CSVLGQGAPNIQYF.

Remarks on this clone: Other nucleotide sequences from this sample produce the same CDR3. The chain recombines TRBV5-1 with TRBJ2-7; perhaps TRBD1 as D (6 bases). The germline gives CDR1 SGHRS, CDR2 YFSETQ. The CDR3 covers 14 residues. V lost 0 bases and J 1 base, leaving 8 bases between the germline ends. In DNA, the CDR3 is TGCGCCAGCAGCTTGGGGGGGACATCCTACGAGCAGTACTTC. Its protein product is CASSLGGTSYEQYF.

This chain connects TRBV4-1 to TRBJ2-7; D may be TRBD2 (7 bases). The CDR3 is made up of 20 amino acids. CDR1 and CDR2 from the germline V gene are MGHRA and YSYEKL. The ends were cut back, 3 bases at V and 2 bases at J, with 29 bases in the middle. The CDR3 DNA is TGCGCCAGCAGCCACACTCGGCTTTCCCCTGGGGGGGCGGTCACCTACGAGCAGTACTTC. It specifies CASSHTRLSPGGAVTYEQYF.

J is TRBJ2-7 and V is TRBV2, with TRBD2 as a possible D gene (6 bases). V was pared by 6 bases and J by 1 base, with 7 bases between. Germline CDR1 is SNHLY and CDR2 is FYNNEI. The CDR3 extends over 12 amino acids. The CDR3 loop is CASREGSYEQYF. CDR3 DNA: TGTGCCAGCAGGGAGGGGTCCTACGAGCAGTACTTC.

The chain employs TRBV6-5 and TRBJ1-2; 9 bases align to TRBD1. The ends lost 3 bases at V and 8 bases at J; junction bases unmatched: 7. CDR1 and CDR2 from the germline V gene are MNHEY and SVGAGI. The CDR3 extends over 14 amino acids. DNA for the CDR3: TGTGCCAGCAGTTATGGATCACAGGGGGCGGGCTACACCTTC. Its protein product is CASSYGSQGAGYTF.

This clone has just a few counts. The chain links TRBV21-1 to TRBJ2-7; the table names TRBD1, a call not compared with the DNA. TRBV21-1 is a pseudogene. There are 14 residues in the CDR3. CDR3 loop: CASSKYRQRYEQYF. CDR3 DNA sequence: TGTGCCAGCAGCAAATATAGACAGAGATACGAGCAGTACTTC.

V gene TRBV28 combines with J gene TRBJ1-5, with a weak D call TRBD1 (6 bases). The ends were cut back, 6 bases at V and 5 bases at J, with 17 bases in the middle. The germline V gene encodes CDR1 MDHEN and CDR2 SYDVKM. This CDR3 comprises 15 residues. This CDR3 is CASSRLGGADQPQHF. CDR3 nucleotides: TGTGCCAGCAGCCGCCTCGGGGGGGCTGATCAGCCCCAGCATTTT. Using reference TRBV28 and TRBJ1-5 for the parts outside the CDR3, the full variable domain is DVKVTQSSRYLVKRTGEKVFLECVQDMDHENMFWYRQDPGLGLRLIYFSYDVKMKEKGDIPEGYSVSREKKERFSLILESASTNQTSMYLCASSRLGGADQPQHFGDGTRLSIL.

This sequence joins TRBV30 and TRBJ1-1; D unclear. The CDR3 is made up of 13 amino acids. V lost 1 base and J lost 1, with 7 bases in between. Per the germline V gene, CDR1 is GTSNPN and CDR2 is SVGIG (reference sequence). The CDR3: CAWSGLKNTEAFF. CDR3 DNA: TGTGCCTGGAGTGGACTGAAGAACACTGAAGCTTTCTTT.

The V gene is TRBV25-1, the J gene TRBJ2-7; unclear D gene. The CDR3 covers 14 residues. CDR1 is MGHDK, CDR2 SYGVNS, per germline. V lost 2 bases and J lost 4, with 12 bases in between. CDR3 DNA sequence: TGTGCCAGCAGTGAAGACTTCTTCTCTTACGAGCAGTACTTC. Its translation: CASSEDFFSYEQYF.

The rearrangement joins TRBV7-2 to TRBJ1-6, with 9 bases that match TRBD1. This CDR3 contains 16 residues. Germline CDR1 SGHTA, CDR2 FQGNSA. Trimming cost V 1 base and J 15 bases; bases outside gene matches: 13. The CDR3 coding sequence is TGTGCCAGCAGCTTAGGACCCCGTGGGACAGGGTTTCACCTCCACTTT. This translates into CASSLGPRGTGFHLHF.

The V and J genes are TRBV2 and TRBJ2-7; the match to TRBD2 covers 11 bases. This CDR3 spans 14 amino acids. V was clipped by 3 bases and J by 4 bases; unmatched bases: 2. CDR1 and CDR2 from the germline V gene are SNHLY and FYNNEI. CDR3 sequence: CASSDRTSGYEQYF. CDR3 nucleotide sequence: TGTGCCAGCAGTGATAGGACTAGCGGGTACGAGCAGTACTTC.